These 5 T cell receptor beta chains were sequenced from one sample in a study of CD8+CD57+ T cells in acquired aplastic anemia. It was genomic DNA that served as the template for profiling TCR beta VDJ and CDR3. A single record per CDR3 protein comes from TCRdb applying MiXCR to the reads. The data contain approximately 98,000 distinct CDR3 sequences, 65% to 70% of them singletons. Patients chosen for sequencing had CD8+CD57+ cells that had expanded, as shown by flow cytometry. Sequenced: sorted CD4+, CD8+, or CD8+CD57+ T cells (not recorded which) from PBMCs. The receptor set was obtained from a human donor with aplastic anemia.

The J gene is TRBJ2-7, the V gene TRBV29-1; a possible D gene is TRBD1 (6 bases). Germline CDR1 SQVTM, CDR2 ANQGSEA. The CDR3 extends over 11 amino acids. The V end was cut by 6 bases, the J end by 2 bases, with 8 bases between. The CDR3 nucleotides read TGCAGCGTAGGGGGTACCTACGAGCAGTACTTC. This translates into CSVGGTYEQYF.

Ten or more counts support this clonotype. The chain joins TRBV7-9 to TRBJ1-5, with D possibly being TRBD1 (6 bases). V gave up 4 bases and J gave up 5 bases, with 12 bases separating them. Germline CDR1 SEHNR, CDR2 FQNEAQ (reference sequence). The CDR3 is made up of 14 amino acids. The CDR3 coding sequence is TGTGCCAGCAGCTCTGGACAGACGGATCAGCCCCAGCATTTT. It translates to CASSSGQTDQPQHF.

The chain joins TRBV7-9 to TRBJ2-3, with D hard to call. The CDR3 sequence is 12 residues long. Looked up from germline, CDR1 is SEHNR and CDR2 is FQNEAQ (reference sequence). The V end lost 5 bases, the J end lost 6 bases, and 9 bases lay between the germline ends. In DNA form, the CDR3 reads TGTGCCAGCAGCGTAGGGTGGGATACGCAGTATTTT. It specifies CASSVGWDTQYF.

This chain uses TRBV20-1 with TRBJ2-1, with TRBD2 matching over 7 bases. The junction had 0 bases not matched to a gene; V was cut back by 1 base and J by 0 bases. Germline lookup yields CDR1 DFQATT and CDR2 SNEGSKA (reference sequence). The CDR3 length is 14 residues. The CDR3 region is CSARAGGSYNEQFF. CDR3 coding DNA: TGCAGTGCTAGAGCGGGGGGCTCCTACAATGAGCAGTTCTTC.

The chain employs TRBV15 and TRBJ2-1; weak D call: TRBD2 (5 bases). V was shortened by 3 bases and J by 8 bases, with 11 bases between the two germline ends. Germline CDR1 is LNHNV and CDR2 is YYDKDF (reference sequence). The CDR3 is 13 amino acids. As DNA, the CDR3 is TGTGCCACCAGCAGTCATGAGGGCTATGAGCAGTTCTTC. It codes for CATSSHEGYEQFF.